At least ten counts were recorded for the clone carrying this T cell receptor (beta chain). The sample originates from a study of early T cells in non-severe SARS-CoV-2 infection. Study information: Chains were not paired, and sequencing was done on bulk RNA from unsorted whole blood.

TCRdb ran MiXCR on the 5' RACE reads and lists one entry per CDR3 protein. The sample lists approximately 88,000 distinct CDR3 sequences; roughly 15% were seen once. Sequencing used whole blood. This TCR was sampled from an adult who was a healthcare worker with PCR-confirmed SARS-CoV-2 infection or an uninfected control (not recorded which).

CDR3 DNA sequence: TGTGCCAGTAGCCCCCGGGGCAGCCCGGGGTCGTTCTACGAGCAGTACTTC. It is translated as CASSPRGSPGSFYEQYF. The genes are TRBV19 and TRBJ2-7; D may match TRBD1 or TRBD2 (5 bases each). Germline V gene lookup returns CDR1 LNHDA and CDR2 SQIVND (reference sequence). V lost 6 bases and J lost 3, with 24 bases in between. The CDR3 loop spans 17 amino acids. Filled out from reference TRBV19 and TRBJ2-7, the complete variable domain reads DGGITQSPKYLFRKEGQNVTLSCEQNLNHDAMYWYRQDPGQGLRLIYYSQIVNDFQKGDIAEGYSVSREKKESFPLTVTSAQKNPTAFYLCASSPRGSPGSFYEQYFGPGTRLTVT.